The rows below give T cell receptor beta chains drawn from one sample of a study of T cell repertoires in cytomegalovirus infection. These receptors' targets are unknown. TCRdb fed the reads into MiXCR, producing one record per CDR3 protein. In the table there are about 130,000 distinct CDR3 sequences, roughly 32% of which are singletons. Here the sequenced sample was CD8+ T cells from cultured PBMCs, taken from culture after CMV antigen stimulation. These TCRs come from a human donor in good health (CMV status not recorded). Some clones in this sample may be carry-over from other donors' samples. The CDR3 runs from the conserved cysteine through the conserved F or W. The order of the fields is V gene, J gene, clone size, D gene, CDR3 protein, CDR3 DNA. The D gene is left open where the match is weak. For some rows the clone size is stated as once, few or many, or as a class when expanded; others skip it.

TRBV29-1	TRBJ2-5	-	TRBD1	CSGAGTGKAETQYF	TGCAGCGGAGCCGGGACAGGGAAGGCAGAGACCCAGTACTTC
TRBV7-8	TRBJ1-2	-	TRBD1	CASSAKPGTGAFYGYGYTF	TGTGCCAGCAGCGCCAAACCCGGGACAGGGGCTTTCTACGGCTATGGCTACACCTTC
TRBV20-1	TRBJ2-7	few	-	CSARDRTPEQYF	TGCAGTGCTAGAGATCGGACACCCGAGCAGTACTTC
TRBV2	TRBJ1-4	-	-	CASSDGEKLFF	TGTGCCAGCAGTGACGGAGAAAAACTGTTTTTT
TRBV11-2	TRBJ2-1	-	-	CASSLGVTASYNEQFF	TGTGCCAGCAGCTTAGGGGTCACGGCTTCCTACAATGAGCAGTTCTTC
TRBV28	TRBJ2-1	few	-	CASSTYNEQFF	TGTGCCAGCAGTACATACAATGAGCAGTTCTTC
TRBV11-2	TRBJ2-1	-	TRBD2	CASRPQASGPSGTYNEQFF	TGTGCCAGCAGACCCCAGGCTAGCGGGCCCAGTGGAACCTACAATGAGCAGTTCTTC
TRBV12-3/TRBV12-4	TRBJ1-1	-	-	CASSFYLRGLNTEAFF	TGTGCCAGCAGTTTTTATCTTCGGGGTCTGAACACTGAAGCTTTCTTT
TRBV6-2/TRBV6-3	TRBJ2-5	few	-	CASSIGSRETQYF	TGTGCCAGCAGTATAGGATCTCGAGAGACCCAGTACTTC
TRBV28	TRBJ2-7	many	TRBD1	CASSRWGQGNEQYF	TGTGCCAGCAGCCGTTGGGGACAGGGTAACGAGCAGTACTTC
TRBV20-1	TRBJ1-1	-	TRBD1	CSARDFRGTGAGAFF	TGCAGTGCTAGAGACTTCCGAGGGACAGGGGCTGGGGCTTTCTTT
TRBV7-6	TRBJ1-3	many	-	CASSLGGSTFGNTIYF	TGTGCCAGCAGCTTAGGTGGCAGCACGTTTGGAAACACCATATATTTT
TRBV5-6	TRBJ2-5	-	-	CASSFSGGRYQETQYF	TGTGCCAGCAGCTTCTCCGGTGGGAGGTACCAAGAGACCCAGTACTTC
TRBV3-1	TRBJ1-3	-	-	CASSPAGDDSGNTIYF	TGTGCCAGCAGCCCCGCAGGGGACGACTCTGGAAACACCATATATTTT
TRBV9	TRBJ2-5	-	-	CASTPGGGSETQYF	TGTGCCAGCACCCCCGGGGGCGGATCAGAGACCCAGTACTTC
TRBV10-3	TRBJ2-7	-	-	CAISEDKTYEQYF	TGTGCCATCAGTGAGGACAAGACTTACGAGCAGTACTTC
TRBV7-6	TRBJ2-1	-	TRBD2	CASSTLAGGNNEQFF	TGTGCCAGCAGCACTCTAGCGGGGGGCAACAATGAGCAGTTCTTC
TRBV27	TRBJ1-5	-	-	CASSYGVNQPQHF	TGTGCCAGCAGTTACGGAGTCAATCAGCCCCAGCATTTT
TRBV7-9	TRBJ1-1	-	TRBD1	CASSSTGTGVAGTEAFF	TGTGCCAGCAGCTCTACCGGGACAGGAGTCGCGGGCACTGAAGCTTTCTTT
TRBV19	TRBJ2-1	-	-	CASSTVGADNEQFF	TGTGCCAGTAGTACGGTGGGAGCCGACAATGAGCAGTTCTTC
TRBV20-1	TRBJ1-5	-	-	CSAYGTWGSNQPQHF	TGCAGTGCCTACGGGACATGGGGCAGCAATCAGCCCCAGCATTTT
TRBV7-4	TRBJ2-4	-	-	CASLGGENIQYF	TGTGCCAGCTTGGGGGGCGAAAACATTCAGTACTTC
TRBV28	TRBJ2-7	medium-sized	TRBD1	CASSLGSGRGISEQYF	TGTGCCAGCAGTTTAGGTTCTGGCAGGGGGATCTCCGAGCAGTACTTC
TRBV20-1	TRBJ2-3	many	-	CSASRGPSTDTQYF	TGCAGTGCTAGTCGGGGGCCCAGCACAGATACGCAGTATTTT
TRBV19	TRBJ1-5	-	TRBD1	CASIPGQPYSNQPQHF	TGTGCCAGTATTCCGGGACAGCCCTATAGCAATCAGCCCCAGCATTTT
TRBV4-1	TRBJ2-7	-	-	CASSPSSGRSSYEQYF	TGCGCCAGCAGCCCTTCCAGCGGGCGGTCTTCCTACGAGCAGTACTTC
TRBV7-3	TRBJ2-1	-	TRBD2	CASSLGLAGYNEQFF	TGTGCCAGCAGCTTAGGGCTAGCGGGGTACAATGAGCAGTTCTTC
TRBV7-2	TRBJ2-3	few	-	CASTLTASTDTQYF	TGTGCCAGCACCTTGACAGCGAGCACAGATACGCAGTATTTT